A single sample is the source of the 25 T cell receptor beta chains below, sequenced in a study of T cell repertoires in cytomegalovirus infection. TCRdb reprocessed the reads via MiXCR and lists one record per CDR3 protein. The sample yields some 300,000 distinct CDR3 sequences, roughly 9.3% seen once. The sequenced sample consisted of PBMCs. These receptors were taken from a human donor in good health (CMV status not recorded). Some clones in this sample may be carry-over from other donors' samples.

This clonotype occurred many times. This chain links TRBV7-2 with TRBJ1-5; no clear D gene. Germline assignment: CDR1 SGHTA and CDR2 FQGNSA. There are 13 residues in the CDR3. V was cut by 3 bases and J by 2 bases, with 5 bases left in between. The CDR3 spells CASSFDGNQPQHF. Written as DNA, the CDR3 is TGTGCCAGCAGCTTCGACGGCAATCAGCCCCAGCATTTT.

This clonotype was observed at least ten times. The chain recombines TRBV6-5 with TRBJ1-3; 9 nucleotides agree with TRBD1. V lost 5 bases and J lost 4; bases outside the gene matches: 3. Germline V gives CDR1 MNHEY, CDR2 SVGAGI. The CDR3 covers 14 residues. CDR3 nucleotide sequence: TGTGCCAGCAGTCCGGACAGGGGCGGAAACACCATATATTTT. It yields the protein CASSPDRGGNTIYF.

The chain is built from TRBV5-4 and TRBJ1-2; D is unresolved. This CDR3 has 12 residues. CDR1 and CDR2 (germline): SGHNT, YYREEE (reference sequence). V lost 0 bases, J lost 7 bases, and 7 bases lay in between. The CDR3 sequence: CASSLGEAGYTF. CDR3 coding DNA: TGTGCCAGCAGCTTGGGAGAGGCTGGCTACACCTTC. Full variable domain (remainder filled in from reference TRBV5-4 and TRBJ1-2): ETGVTQSPTHLIKTRGQQVTLRCSSQSGHNTVSWYQQALGQGPQFIFQYYREEENGRGNFPPRFSGLQFPNYSSELNVNALELDDSALYLCASSLGEAGYTFGSGTRLTVV.

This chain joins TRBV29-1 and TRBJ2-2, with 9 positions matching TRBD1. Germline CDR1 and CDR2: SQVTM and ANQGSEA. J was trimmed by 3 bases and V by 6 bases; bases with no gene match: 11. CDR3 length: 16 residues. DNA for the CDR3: TGCAGCGTGCCCCGGGACAGGGTTCAGGACACCGGGGAGCTGTTTTTT. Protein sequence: CSVPRDRVQDTGELFF.

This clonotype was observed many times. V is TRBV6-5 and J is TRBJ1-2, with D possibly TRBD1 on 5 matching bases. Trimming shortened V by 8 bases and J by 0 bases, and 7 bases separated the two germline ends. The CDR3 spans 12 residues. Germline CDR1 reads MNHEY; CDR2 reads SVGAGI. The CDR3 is CASWDPNYGYTF. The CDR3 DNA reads TGTGCCAGCTGGGACCCTAACTATGGCTACACCTTC.

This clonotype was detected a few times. CDR3 sequence (DNA): TGTGCCAGCGGTAGCGGGGGCGCTTTCACAGATACGCAGTATTTT. Amino acids: CASGSGGAFTDTQYF. This chain connects TRBV5-5 to TRBJ2-3, with 9 nucleotides matching TRBD2. V gave up 7 bases and J gave up 2 bases; unmatched junction bases: 8. This CDR3 spans 15 amino acids. Germline assignment: CDR1 SGHKS and CDR2 YYEKEE (reference sequence).

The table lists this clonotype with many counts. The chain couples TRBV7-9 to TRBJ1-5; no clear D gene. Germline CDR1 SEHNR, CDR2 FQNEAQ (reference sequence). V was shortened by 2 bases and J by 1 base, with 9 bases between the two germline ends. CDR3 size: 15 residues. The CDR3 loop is CASSLFGESNQPQHF. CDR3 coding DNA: TGTGCCAGCAGCTTATTCGGGGAGAGCAATCAGCCCCAGCATTTT.

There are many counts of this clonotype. The CDR3 here is CASSSPGGLRETQYF. DNA of the CDR3: TGTGCCAGCAGCTCCCCCGGGGGGTTAAGAGAGACCCAGTACTTC. V usage is TRBV5-4 and J usage is TRBJ2-5; 7 bases align to TRBD2. The CDR3 sequence is 15 residues long. V trimming: 3 bases; J trimming: 4 bases; junction bases outside the gene matches: 9. CDR1 is SGHNT and CDR2 is YYREEE in the germline V gene (reference sequence).

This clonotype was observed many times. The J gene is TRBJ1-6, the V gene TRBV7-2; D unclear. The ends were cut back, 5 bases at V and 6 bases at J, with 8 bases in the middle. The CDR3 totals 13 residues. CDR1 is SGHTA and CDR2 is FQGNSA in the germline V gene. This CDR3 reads CASSPQSNSPLHF. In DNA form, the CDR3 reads TGTGCCAGCAGCCCGCAGTCTAATTCACCCCTCCACTTT.

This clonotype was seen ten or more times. The CDR3 DNA sequence: TGCAGTGCTAGGCTAACTAGCGGGGGGGCAATTCCCAATGAGCAGTTCTTC. Residues: CSARLTSGGAIPNEQFF. The chain combines TRBV20-1 with TRBJ2-1; the match to TRBD2 covers 13 bases. With V trimmed by 3 bases and J by 6 bases, 11 bases remained unmatched. Germline V lookup: CDR1 DFQATT, CDR2 SNEGSKA (reference sequence). The CDR3 extends over 17 amino acids.

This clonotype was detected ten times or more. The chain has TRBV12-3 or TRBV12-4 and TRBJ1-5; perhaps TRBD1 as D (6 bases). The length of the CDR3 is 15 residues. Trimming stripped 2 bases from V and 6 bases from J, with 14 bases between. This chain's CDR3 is CASSLSPTGPQPQHF. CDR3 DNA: TGTGCCAGCAGTTTATCCCCCACAGGGCCTCAGCCCCAGCATTTT.

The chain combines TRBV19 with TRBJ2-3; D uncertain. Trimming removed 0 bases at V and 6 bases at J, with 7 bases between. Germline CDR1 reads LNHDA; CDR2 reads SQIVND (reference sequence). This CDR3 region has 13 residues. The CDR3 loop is CASSIEGADTQYF. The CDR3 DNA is TGTGCCAGTAGTATAGAGGGTGCGGATACGCAGTATTTT.

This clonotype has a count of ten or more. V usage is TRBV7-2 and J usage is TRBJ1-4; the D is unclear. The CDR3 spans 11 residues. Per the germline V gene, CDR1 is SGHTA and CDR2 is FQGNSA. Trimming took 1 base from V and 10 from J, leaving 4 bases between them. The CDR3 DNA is TGTGCCAGCAGCTTAGGAGGAAAACTGTTTTTT. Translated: CASSLGGKLFF.

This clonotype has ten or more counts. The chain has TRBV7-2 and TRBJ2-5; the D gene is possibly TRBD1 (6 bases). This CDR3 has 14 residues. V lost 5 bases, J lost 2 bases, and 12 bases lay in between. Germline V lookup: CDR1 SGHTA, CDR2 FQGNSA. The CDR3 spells CASSRDNRQETQYF. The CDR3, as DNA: TGTGCCAGCAGCCGGGACAACCGGCAAGAGACCCAGTACTTC.

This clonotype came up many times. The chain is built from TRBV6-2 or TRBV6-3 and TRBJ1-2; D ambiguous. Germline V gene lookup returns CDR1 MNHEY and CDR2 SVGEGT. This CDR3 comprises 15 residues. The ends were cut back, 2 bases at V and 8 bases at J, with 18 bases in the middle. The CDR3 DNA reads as TGTGCCAGCAGTTACGAGTTAAGGGTTTTGAGCGGCTACACCTTC. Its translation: CASSYELRVLSGYTF.

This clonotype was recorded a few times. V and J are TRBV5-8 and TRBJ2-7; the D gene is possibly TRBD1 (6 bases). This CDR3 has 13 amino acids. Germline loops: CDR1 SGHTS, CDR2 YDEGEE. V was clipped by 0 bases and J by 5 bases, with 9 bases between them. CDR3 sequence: CASSLEPGDEQYV. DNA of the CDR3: TGTGCCAGCAGCTTGGAACCAGGGGACGAGCAGTACGTC.

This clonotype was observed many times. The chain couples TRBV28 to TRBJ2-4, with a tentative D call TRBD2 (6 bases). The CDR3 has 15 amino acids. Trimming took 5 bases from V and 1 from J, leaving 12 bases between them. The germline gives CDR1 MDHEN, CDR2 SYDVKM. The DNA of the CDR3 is TGTGCCAGCAGTCCAGACGCGGGGGCCAAAAACATTCAGTACTTC. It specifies CASSPDAGAKNIQYF.

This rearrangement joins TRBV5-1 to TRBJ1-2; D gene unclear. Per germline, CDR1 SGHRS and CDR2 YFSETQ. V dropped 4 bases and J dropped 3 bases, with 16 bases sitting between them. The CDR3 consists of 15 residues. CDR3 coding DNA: TGCGCCAGCAGCCCTTCGGGAAGGACCTACTATGGCTACACCTTC. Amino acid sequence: CASSPSGRTYYGYTF.

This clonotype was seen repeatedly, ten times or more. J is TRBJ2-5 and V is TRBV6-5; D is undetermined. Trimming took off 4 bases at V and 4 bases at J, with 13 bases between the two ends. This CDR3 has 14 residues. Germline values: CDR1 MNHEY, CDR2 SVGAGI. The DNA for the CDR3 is TGTGCCAGCAGTTCCAAGCCGACGACAGAGACCCAGTACTTC. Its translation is CASSSKPTTETQYF.

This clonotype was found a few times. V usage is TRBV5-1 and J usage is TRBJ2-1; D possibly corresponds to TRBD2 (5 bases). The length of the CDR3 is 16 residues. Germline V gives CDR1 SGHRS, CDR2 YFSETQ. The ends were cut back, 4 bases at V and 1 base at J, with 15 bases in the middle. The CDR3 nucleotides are TGCGCCAGCAGCCCCACGGGAAGAGCGTCCTACAATGAGCAGTTCTTC. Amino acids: CASSPTGRASYNEQFF.

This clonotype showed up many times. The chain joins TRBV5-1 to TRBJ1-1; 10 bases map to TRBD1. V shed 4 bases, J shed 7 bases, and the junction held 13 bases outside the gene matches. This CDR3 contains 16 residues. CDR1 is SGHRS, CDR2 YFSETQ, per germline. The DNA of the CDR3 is TGCGCCAGCAGCCCCGGCTTCCTGACAGGGGGCAGTGAAGCTTTCTTT. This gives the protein CASSPGFLTGGSEAFF.

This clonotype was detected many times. DNA for the CDR3: TGTGCCAGCAGCTTAAGGACGGCAGCTAATGAAAAACTGTTTTTT. The encoded protein is CASSLRTAANEKLFF. The chain has TRBV7-2 and TRBJ1-4; D unresolved. Looked up from germline, CDR1 is SGHTA and CDR2 is FQGNSA. This CDR3 is built from 15 residues. Trimming took 2 bases from V and 3 from J, leaving 10 bases between them.

In nucleotides, the CDR3 is TGTGCCAGCAGCCCCTCAGGGCAGTCCTACGAGCAGTACGTC. Translation gives CASSPSGQSYEQYV. The V gene is TRBV11-2, the J gene TRBJ2-7; perhaps TRBD1 as D (5 bases). Germline V CDR1 and CDR2: SGHAT, FQNNGV. V was cut by 5 bases and J by 1 base, with 12 bases left in between. This CDR3 is 14 amino acids long.

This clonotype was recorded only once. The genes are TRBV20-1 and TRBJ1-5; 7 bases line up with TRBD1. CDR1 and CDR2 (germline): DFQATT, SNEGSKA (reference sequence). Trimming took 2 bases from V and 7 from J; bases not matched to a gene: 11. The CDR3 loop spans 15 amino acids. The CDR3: CSARPTGPNGQPQHF. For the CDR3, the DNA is TGCAGTGCTAGACCGACAGGGCCTAACGGACAGCCCCAGCATTTT.

CDR3 in amino acids: CSGNQQVNSYNEQFF. The CDR3 DNA sequence: TGCAGCGGCAATCAGCAGGTGAACTCCTACAATGAGCAGTTCTTC. This chain uses TRBV29-1 with TRBJ2-1, with D hard to call. This CDR3 is built from 15 residues. Trimming took 7 bases from V and 0 from J, leaving 16 bases between them. CDR1 and CDR2 (germline): SQVTM, ANQGSEA.